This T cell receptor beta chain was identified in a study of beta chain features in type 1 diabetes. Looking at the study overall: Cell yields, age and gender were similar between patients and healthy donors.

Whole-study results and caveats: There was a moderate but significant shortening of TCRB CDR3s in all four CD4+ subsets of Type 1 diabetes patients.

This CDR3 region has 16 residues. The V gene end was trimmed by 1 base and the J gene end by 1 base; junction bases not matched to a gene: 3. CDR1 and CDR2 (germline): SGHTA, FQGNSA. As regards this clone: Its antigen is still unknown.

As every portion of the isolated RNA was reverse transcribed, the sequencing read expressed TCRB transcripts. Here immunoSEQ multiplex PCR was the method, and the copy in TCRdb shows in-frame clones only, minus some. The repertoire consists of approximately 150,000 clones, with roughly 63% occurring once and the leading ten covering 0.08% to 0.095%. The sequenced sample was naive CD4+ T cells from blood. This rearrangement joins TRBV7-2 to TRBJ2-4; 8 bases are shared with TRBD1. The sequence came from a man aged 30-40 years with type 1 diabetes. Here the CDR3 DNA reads TGTGCCAGCAGCTTAGAGACAGGGGTGGCCAAAAACATTCAGTACTTC. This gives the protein CASSLETGVAKNIQYF.